The clone carrying this T cell receptor (beta chain) was picked up many times. Trimming left V 3 bases short and J 4 bases short, with 12 bases between. This CDR3 is built from 14 residues. This sample was taken from a study of T cells after yellow fever vaccination. MiXCR, applied by TCRdb to the 5' RACE reads, yields one record per CDR3 protein. This sample has roughly 340,000 distinct CDR3 sequences, with approximately 4% found just once. The TCR comes from a young man who received the YFV17D yellow fever vaccine. Here the sequenced sample was PBMCs, taken 5 days after the yellow fever booster vaccination. V usage is TRBV12-3 or TRBV12-4 and J usage is TRBJ2-5; D is ambiguous. The CDR3, as DNA: TGTGCCAGCAGTTTGTTAGCCGTGTTAGAGACCCAGTACTTC. Protein sequence: CASSLLAVLETQYF.